The 12 T cell receptor beta chains given below trace back to one sample, sequenced in a study of CDR3 diversity in severe acne. TCRdb analysed the PCR reads with MiXCR anew, one entry per CDR3 protein. The sample has around 91,000 distinct CDR3 sequences; 45% to 65% are singletons. Sequencing input: blood. Every receptor here comes from a male donor in good health, without acne.

The chain links TRBV25-1 to TRBJ2-7; the D call may be TRBD1 or TRBD2 (6 bases each). The CDR3 sequence is 15 residues long. The V gene's germline CDR1 is MGHDK and CDR2 SYGVNS. The germline V and J ends were trimmed by 11 bases and 5 bases, with 25 bases remaining between them. CDR3 DNA: TGTGCCGGCAACCAACAGGACGGGGGCATAAACGAGCAGTACTTC. It encodes CAGNQQDGGINEQYF.

The chain is built from TRBV10-3 and TRBJ1-3; D gene unclear. CDR3 length equals 15 residues. Germline V gene sequence: CDR1 ENHRY, CDR2 SYGVKD. Trimming removed 8 bases from V and 0 bases from J, with 14 bases in between. This CDR3 is CAISRRLSSGNTIYF. CDR3 DNA: TGTGCCATCTCGCGTCGACTGAGCTCTGGAAACACCATATATTTT.

This clonotype was observed many times. A much larger clone lies one base from this, so it may be a read error. CDR3 region: CASAWLQVLSTEAFF. The CDR3 bases are TGTGCCAGCGCCTGGCTACAGGTTCTCAGCACTGAAGCTTTCTTT. The gene calls are TRBV5-8 and TRBJ1-1, with D perhaps matching TRBD1 (5 bases). This CDR3 has 15 amino acids. V was clipped by 7 bases and J by 4 bases, with 20 bases between them. CDR1 SGHTS and CDR2 YDEGEE come from the germline V gene.

This clonotype was seen only once. J is TRBJ2-3 and V is TRBV5-1; 13 positions agree with TRBD2. V lost 4 bases and J lost 5; bases outside the gene matches: 13. Germline V gene lookup returns CDR1 SGHRS and CDR2 YFSETQ. This CDR3 has 18 amino acids. The CDR3 DNA reads TGCGCCAGCAGCGAACCGACTAGCGGGGGGCCACCCGGAGATACGCAGTATTTT. Translating gives CASSEPTSGGPPGDTQYF.

This clonotype was picked up many times. V is TRBV29-1 and J is TRBJ1-1, with TRBD1 as a possible D gene (6 bases). Germline-derived CDR1 and CDR2 are SQVTM and ANQGSEA. The germline V and J ends were trimmed by 4 bases and 4 bases, with 10 bases remaining between them. The CDR3 is made up of 12 amino acids. CDR3: CSVGGGPTEAFF. The CDR3 bases are TGCAGCGTTGGTGGGGGGCCCACTGAAGCTTTCTTT.

Concerning this clonotype: The conserved closing phenylalanine or tryptophan is absent in this CDR3, likely reflecting a read error. No DNA is shown, since the ends of the CDR3 on it are uncertain; the CDR3 is the one TCRdb lists. V gene TRBV7-2 combines with J gene TRBJ2-2; the table's TRBD2 call for D was not verified on the DNA. CDR1 is SGHTA, CDR2 FQGNSA, per germline. The CDR3 is 16 residues long, counting both termini. The CDR3 sequence: CASSFGLAGNTGELVT.

This chain uses TRBV7-6 with TRBJ2-1, with D perhaps matching TRBD2 (7 bases). Germline CDR1 is SGHVS and CDR2 is FNYEAQ. V lost 8 bases, J lost 6 bases, and 14 bases lay in between. There are 13 residues in the CDR3. For the CDR3, the DNA is TGTGCCAGCGGGGAGGGGGGGCTCAATGAGCAGTTCTTC. Protein product: CASGEGGLNEQFF. Full variable domain (missing parts from reference TRBV7-6 and TRBJ2-1): GAGVSQSPRYKVTKRGQDVALRCDPISGHVSLYWYRQALGQGPEFLTYFNYEAQQDKSGLPNDRFSAERPEGSISTLTIQRTEQRDSAMYRCASGEGGLNEQFFGPGTRLTVL.

The sample holds a few counts of this clonotype. The chain combines TRBV20-1 with TRBJ2-5; TRBD1 matches at 8 bases. With V trimmed by 3 bases and J by 5 bases, 2 bases remained unmatched. The CDR3 has 12 residues. CDR1 is DFQATT and CDR2 is SNEGSKA in the germline V gene (reference sequence). Written as DNA, the CDR3 is TGCAGTGCTAGTAACAGGGGGGAGACCCAGTACTTC. Protein: CSASNRGETQYF.

This chain joins TRBV12-3 or TRBV12-4 and TRBJ1-5; D remains ambiguous. There are 15 residues in the CDR3. V was pared by 4 bases and J by 2 bases, with 12 bases between. CDR3 DNA sequence: TGTGCCAGCAGTTCTCATGGGTTCGGCAATCAGCCCCAGCATTTT. Protein sequence: CASSSHGFGNQPQHF.

This chain connects TRBV19 to TRBJ1-2; no firm D call. The CDR3 is 15 amino acids. Trimming stripped 1 base from V and 4 bases from J, with 13 bases between. The germline V gene encodes CDR1 LNHDA and CDR2 SQIVND (reference sequence). The CDR3 nucleotides read TGTGCCAGTAGTATAGGTGCAGTGGCACCCTATGGCTACACCTTC. As protein: CASSIGAVAPYGYTF.

The genes are TRBV7-2 and TRBJ2-3; the match to TRBD2 covers 7 bases. Per germline, CDR1 SGHTA and CDR2 FQGNSA. There are 14 residues in the CDR3. Losses at the gene ends were 5 bases for V and 2 bases for J; bases not matched to a gene: 4. The CDR3 protein is CASSRDYYTDTQYF. In DNA, the CDR3 is TGTGCCAGCAGCCGGGACTATTACACAGATACGCAGTATTTT.

The V call is TRBV20-1, the J call TRBJ2-7; D not resolved. CDR3 size: 13 residues. Trimming shortened V by 0 bases and J by 2 bases, and 8 bases separated the two germline ends. Germline V lookup: CDR1 DFQATT, CDR2 SNEGSKA (reference sequence). The CDR3 sequence is CSAREPLTYEQYF. CDR3 nucleotide sequence: TGCAGTGCTAGAGAGCCGCTAACCTACGAGCAGTACTTC.